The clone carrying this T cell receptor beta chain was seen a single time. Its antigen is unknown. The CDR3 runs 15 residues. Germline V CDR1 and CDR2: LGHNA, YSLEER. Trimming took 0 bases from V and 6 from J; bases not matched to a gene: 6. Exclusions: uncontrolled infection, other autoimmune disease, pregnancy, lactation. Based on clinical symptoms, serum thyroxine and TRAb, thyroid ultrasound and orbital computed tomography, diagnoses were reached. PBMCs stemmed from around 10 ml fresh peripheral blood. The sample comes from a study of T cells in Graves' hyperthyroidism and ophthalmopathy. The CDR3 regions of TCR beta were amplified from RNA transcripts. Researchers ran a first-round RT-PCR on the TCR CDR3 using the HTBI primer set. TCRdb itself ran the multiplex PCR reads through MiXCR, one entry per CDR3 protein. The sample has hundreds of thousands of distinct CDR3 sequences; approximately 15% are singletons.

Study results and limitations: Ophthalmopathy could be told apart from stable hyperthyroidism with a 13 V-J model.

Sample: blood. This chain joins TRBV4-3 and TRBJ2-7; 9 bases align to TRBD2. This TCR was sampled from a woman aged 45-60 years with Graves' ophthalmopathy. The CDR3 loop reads CASSQEALAGSEQYF. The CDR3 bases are TGCGCCAGCAGCCAAGAAGCGCTAGCGGGAAGCGAGCAGTACTTC.